The 5 T cell receptor beta chains reported below all come from one sample, sequenced in a study of blood T cells in healthy people across ages. A second about 7 to 12 cycle PCR used barcoded and J-beta primers. TCRdb fed the 5' RACE reads into MiXCR, producing one record per CDR3 protein. The sample includes roughly 730,000 distinct CDR3 sequences, roughly three fifths of them seen just once. Material: blood. All receptors come from a man in his forties in good health.

This chain joins TRBV3-1 and TRBJ2-7; D might be TRBD2 (5 bases). Germline CDR1 LGHDT, CDR2 YNNKEL (reference sequence). V lost 1 base to trimming and J lost 5 bases, with 15 bases between them. The CDR3 covers 15 residues. For the CDR3, the DNA is TGTGCCAGCAGCCAAGCGTCCCCGGGGATCGACGAGCAGTACTTC. Translation: CASSQASPGIDEQYF.

The rearrangement joins TRBV4-3 to TRBJ2-6, with D perhaps matching TRBD1 (6 bases). The V gene lost 3 bases and the J gene lost 4 bases, with 16 bases spanning the gap. This CDR3 spans 17 amino acids. Per germline, CDR1 LGHNA and CDR2 YSLEER. The CDR3 bases are TGCGCCAGCAGCCACGAGTTACAGGGCGCCGGGGCCAACGTCCTGACTTTC. This encodes CASSHELQGAGANVLTF.

This clonotype was seen a handful of times. This chain uses TRBV5-1 with TRBJ2-6; 9 positions agree with TRBD1. J gave up 1 base and V 3 bases, and 11 bases lay outside the gene matches. This CDR3 region has 19 residues. Germline assignment: CDR1 SGHRS and CDR2 YFSETQ. In DNA, the CDR3 is TGCGCCAGCAGCTCGACTCCGGGACAGGGATGGTCTGGGGCCAACGTCCTGACTTTC. Residues: CASSSTPGQGWSGANVLTF.

V is TRBV4-3 and J is TRBJ2-3, with D possibly called TRBD1 or TRBD2 (5 bases each). V was trimmed by 1 base and J by 5 bases, leaving 22 bases between them. This CDR3 contains 18 residues. Germline CDR1 reads LGHNA; CDR2 reads YSLEER. CDR3 nucleotides: TGCGCCAGCAGCCAAGTAGCAGCGGCCTATCAAGGGGTAGATACGCAGTATTTT. Residues: CASSQVAAAYQGVDTQYF.

The genes are TRBV24-1 and TRBJ2-5; 12 bases are a match to TRBD2. Germline CDR1 KGHDR, CDR2 SFDVKD. V dropped 3 bases and J dropped 0; count of bases not matched to a gene: 4. The CDR3 extends over 17 amino acids. The CDR3 reads CATSDRGLAGYQETQYF. CDR3 coding DNA: TGTGCCACCAGTGATCGTGGACTAGCGGGGTACCAAGAGACCCAGTACTTC.